The present entry profiles one TCR beta chain with its context. CDR1 is SQVTM, CDR2 ANQGSEA, per germline. There are 14 residues in the CDR3. V shed 5 bases, J shed 8 bases, and the junction held 11 bases outside the gene matches. Measured with immunoSEQ multiplex PCR; TCRdb has only the in-frame clones, and not every one. The data contain 52,000 or so clones, 92% of them singletons. The record originates from a study of lymphopenia after photon versus proton radiotherapy. This material consisted of peripheral blood, taken from a patient treated with photon-based radiotherapy. V usage is TRBV29-1 and J usage is TRBJ2-5; 10 positions match TRBD1. The origin of this receptor is a woman aged 40 to 50 with cholangiocarcinoma. CDR3 sequence (DNA): TGCAGCGTTCAATCGGGACAGGGGAAAAGAACCCAGTACTTC. Translated: CSVQSGQGKRTQYF. Full variable domain (missing parts from reference TRBV29-1 and TRBJ2-5): SAVISQKPSRDICQRGTSLTIQCQVDSQVTMMFWYRQQPGQSLTLIATANQGSEATYESGFVIDKFPISRPNLTFSTLTVSNMSPEDSSIYLCSVQSGQGKRTQYFGPGTRLLVL.